These 10 T cell receptor beta chains were sequenced from one sample in a study of blood T cell repertoires in COVID-19. Profiling relied on immunoSEQ multiplex PCR, and the TCRdb table lists in-frame clones only, not all of them. This table holds about 88,000 clones, over 90% found once. Input material: peripheral blood. These receptors all come from a man between 60 and 75 years old with acute or convalescent COVID-19.

The rearrangement joins TRBV5-1 to TRBJ2-7, with 7 bases that match TRBD1. Per the germline V gene, CDR1 is SGHRS and CDR2 is YFSETQ. V lost 9 bases to trimming and J lost 2 bases; unmatched junction nucleotides: 8. The CDR3 extends over 13 amino acids. The CDR3 DNA reads TGCGCCAAACCACAGGGGACCCCCTACGAGCAGTACTTC. Translated: CAKPQGTPYEQYF.

The chain has TRBV10-2 and TRBJ2-7; D is unresolved. Per germline, CDR1 WSHSY and CDR2 SAAADI. The CDR3 runs to 13 residues. V shed 9 bases and J shed 4 bases, with 16 bases lying between them. CDR3 DNA: TGCGCCAGTCCAGACTGCCACTGTTACGAGCAGTACTTC. Encoded protein: CASPDCHCYEQYF.

The chain uses TRBV15 and TRBJ2-1, with a weak D call TRBD2 (5 bases). Trimming took 1 base from V and 0 from J, leaving 10 bases between them. The CDR3 has 16 amino acids. Looked up from germline, CDR1 is LNHNV and CDR2 is YYDKDF (reference sequence). Written as DNA, the CDR3 is TGTGCCACCAGCAGAGGGCCGGGGAGCTCCTACAATGAGCAGTTCTTC. Translation: CATSRGPGSSYNEQFF.

This chain connects TRBV7-6 to TRBJ1-1, with D maybe TRBD1 (6 bases). Germline V gene data show CDR1 as SGHVS and CDR2 as FNYEAQ. Trimming removed 3 bases from V and 8 bases from J, with 13 bases in between. The CDR3 runs to 13 residues. The CDR3 sequence: CASSFRGLGEAFF. The CDR3 nucleotides read TGTGCCAGCAGCTTCAGGGGATTGGGGGAAGCTTTCTTT.

This clone is a singleton in its sample. The chain carries TRBV9 and TRBJ1-2, with D possibly matching TRBD1 (5 bases). CDR1 is SGDLS and CDR2 is YYNGEE in the germline V gene. The CDR3 extends over 12 amino acids. V dropped 3 bases and J dropped 7 bases, with 10 bases sitting between them. The CDR3 reads CASSGNRSGYTF. Written as DNA, the CDR3 is TGTGCCAGCAGCGGTAACAGGTCTGGCTACACCTTC.

The CDR3 sequence: CASSIGTENTEAFF. CDR3 nucleotides: TGTGCCAGCTCAATTGGTACTGAGAACACTGAAGCTTTCTTT. This chain joins TRBV18 and TRBJ1-1; D unclear. Germline assignment: CDR1 KGHSH and CDR2 LQKENI. This CDR3 contains 14 residues. Trimming removed 5 bases at V and 1 base at J, with 11 bases between.

The chain recombines TRBV20-1 with TRBJ1-4; D possibly corresponds to TRBD1 (6 bases). This CDR3 contains 11 residues. Germline V lookup: CDR1 DFQATT, CDR2 SNEGSKA (reference sequence). V was shortened by 4 bases and J by 16 bases, with 16 bases between the two germline ends. For the CDR3, the DNA is TGCAGTGCTAATACTGACACAGGGTGGTTTTTT. This translates into CSANTDTGWFF.

This clone was seen only a few times. The rearrangement uses TRBV7-3 and TRBJ2-4; TRBD1 is a possible D gene (5 bases). Germline CDR1 reads SGHTA; CDR2 reads FQGTGA. This CDR3 comprises 14 residues. The V and J ends lost 0 bases and 10 bases respectively, with 13 bases between them. The CDR3 is CASSLTPDSRIQYF. CDR3 coding DNA: TGTGCCAGCAGCTTAACCCCAGACAGTAGAATTCAGTACTTC.

The chain recombines TRBV29-1 with TRBJ2-2; 11 nucleotides align to TRBD2. The germline V gene encodes CDR1 SQVTM and CDR2 ANQGSEA. CDR3 length: 16 residues. Unmatched junction bases numbered 8, after V lost 4 bases and J lost 4 bases. The CDR3 loop reads CSVVGSGRVGTGELFF. The CDR3 nucleotides are TGCAGCGTTGTAGGTAGCGGGAGGGTTGGCACCGGGGAGCTGTTTTTT.

The chain joins TRBV2 to TRBJ1-1; unclear D gene. The CDR3 has 16 residues. Germline V lookup: CDR1 SNHLY, CDR2 FYNNEI. V shed 2 bases and J shed 5 bases, with 18 bases lying between them. The CDR3 coding sequence is TGTGCCAGCAGTGAACTTGGTACGGAAACCAGGACTGAAGCTTTCTTT. This sequence encodes CASSELGTETRTEAFF.